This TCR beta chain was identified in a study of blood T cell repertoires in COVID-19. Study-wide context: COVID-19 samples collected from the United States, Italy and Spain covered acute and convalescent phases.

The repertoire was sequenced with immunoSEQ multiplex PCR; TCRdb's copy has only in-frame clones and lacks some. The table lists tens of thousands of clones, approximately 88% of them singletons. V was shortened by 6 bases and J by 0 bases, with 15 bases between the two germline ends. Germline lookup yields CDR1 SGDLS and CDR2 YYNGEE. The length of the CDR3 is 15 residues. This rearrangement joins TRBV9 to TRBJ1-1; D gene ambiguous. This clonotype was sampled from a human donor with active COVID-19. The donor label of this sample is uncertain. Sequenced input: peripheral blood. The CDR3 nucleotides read TGTGCCAGCACTACCATTGGGCACGTGAACACTGAAGCTTTCTTT. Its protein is CASTTIGHVNTEAFF. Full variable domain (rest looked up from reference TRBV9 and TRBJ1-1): DSGVTQTPKHLITATGQRVTLRCSPRSGDLSVYWYQQSLDQGLQFLIQYYNGEERAKGNILERFSAQQFPDLHSELNLSSLELGDSALYFCASTTIGHVNTEAFFGQGTRLTVV.